This paragraph reports one TCR beta chain. The sample belongs to a study of OX40 agonist ivuxolimab in advanced cancers. Looking at the study overall: Three individuals attained partial responses, comprising one hepatocellular carcinoma case and two cutaneous melanoma cases.

CDR1 and CDR2 from the germline V gene are ENHRY and SYGVKD. The CDR3 covers 13 residues. Trimming stripped 4 bases from V and 0 bases from J, with 6 bases between. Autoimmune disease history or systemic immunosuppression disqualified patients. TCRdb keeps only in-frame clones here, not all; method: immunoSEQ multiplex PCR. This table holds approximately 47,000 clones, around nine tenths found once. The genes are TRBV10-3 and TRBJ2-5, with D perhaps matching TRBD1 (6 bases). Sequences were derived from CD4+ or CD8+ T cells sorted from blood, sampled in a trial of the OX40 agonist ivuxolimab. The receptor's source is an adult with an advanced solid tumor such as melanoma, head and neck, liver or kidney cancer. The CDR3 here is CAISAGDQETQYF. The DNA of the CDR3 is TGTGCCATCAGTGCAGGGGACCAAGAGACCCAGTACTTC.